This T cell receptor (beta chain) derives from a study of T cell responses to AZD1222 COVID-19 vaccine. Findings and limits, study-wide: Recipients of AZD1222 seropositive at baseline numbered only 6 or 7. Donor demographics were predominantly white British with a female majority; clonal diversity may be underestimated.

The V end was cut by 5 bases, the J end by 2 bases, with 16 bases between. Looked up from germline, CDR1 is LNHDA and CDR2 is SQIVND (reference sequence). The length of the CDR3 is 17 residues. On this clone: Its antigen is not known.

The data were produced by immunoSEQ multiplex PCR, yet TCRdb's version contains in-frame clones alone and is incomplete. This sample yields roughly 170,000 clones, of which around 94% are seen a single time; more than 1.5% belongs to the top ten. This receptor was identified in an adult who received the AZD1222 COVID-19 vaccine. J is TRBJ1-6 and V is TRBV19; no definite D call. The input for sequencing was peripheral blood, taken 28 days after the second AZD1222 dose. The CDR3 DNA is TGTGCCAGTAGTCAAAACCGCGTCAGACCCTATAATTCACCCCTCCACTTT. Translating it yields CASSQNRVRPYNSPLHF.